This T cell receptor beta chain was retrieved from a study of blood T cell repertoires in COVID-19. Trimming cost V 0 bases and J 1 base, with 8 bases left between them. CDR1 is SGHDT and CDR2 is YYEEEE in the germline V gene. The CDR3 loop spans 16 amino acids. Categorization into cohorts depended on clinical history that participants reported. Clones were read by immunoSEQ multiplex PCR, and TCRdb kept only the in-frame ones, dropping some. This sample has 250,000 or so clones; 75% to 90% occur once, and the top ten carry roughly 4.3%. The rearrangement links TRBV5-6 to TRBJ1-6; possibly TRBD1 for D (6 bases). This clonotype was obtained from a woman in her twenties or thirties with acute COVID-19. The sample taken for sequencing was PBMCs or T cells enriched from blood (not recorded which). CDR3 sequence reads: CASSLGGLSYNSPLHF. CDR3 bases: TGTGCCAGCAGCTTGGGGGGGCTTTCCTATAATTCACCCCTCCACTTT.